This T cell receptor (beta chain) is drawn from a study of a mutant IDH1 vaccine in newly diagnosed glioma. Study background: Sex among treated patients split about 60% male, approximately 40% female; mean age was approximately 40 years. Most patients had radiochemotherapy with temozolomide before enrollment; others had one alone. Study-level results: Pseudoprogression apparently lacked any relation to changes in top peripheral T cell clonotypes.

For this clone: The antigen is not known. The sample holds other DNA sequences that translate to the same CDR3.

Trimming cost V 4 bases and J 2 bases; bases outside gene matches: 3. The CDR3 consists of 15 residues. Looked up from germline, CDR1 is MNHEY and CDR2 is SVGAGI. The time point was: baseline, week 1 (first vaccination visit). Treatment in this sample: pre-vaccination baseline after standard-of-care therapy. Only in-frame clones appear in the TCRdb table, and some are missing; sequencing was by immunoSEQ multiplex PCR. The profile shows about 92,000 clones, about 80% of them singletons. The sequence came from a man aged 40-50 years with glioma. The chain recombines TRBV6-5 with TRBJ2-5, with TRBD2 matching over 11 bases. Sequenced here: PBMCs, sampled from a glioma patient treated with radiotherapy, temozolomide or both. CDR3 residues: CASSSTSGTQETQYF. CDR3 in DNA: TGTGCCAGCAGTTCGACTAGCGGGACGCAAGAGACCCAGTACTTC.